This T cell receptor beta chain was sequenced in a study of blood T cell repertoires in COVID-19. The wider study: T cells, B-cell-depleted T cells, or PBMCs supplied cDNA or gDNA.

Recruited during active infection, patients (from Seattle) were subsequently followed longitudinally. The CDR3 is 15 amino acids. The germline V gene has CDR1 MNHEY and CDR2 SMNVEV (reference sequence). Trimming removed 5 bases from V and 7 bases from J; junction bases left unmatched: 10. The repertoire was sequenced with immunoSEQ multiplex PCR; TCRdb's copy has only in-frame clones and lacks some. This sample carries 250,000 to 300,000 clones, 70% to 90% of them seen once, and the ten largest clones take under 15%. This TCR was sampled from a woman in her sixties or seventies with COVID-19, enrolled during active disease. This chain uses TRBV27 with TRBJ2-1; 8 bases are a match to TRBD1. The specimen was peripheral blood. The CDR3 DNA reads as TGTGCCAGCAGTCCTTCAGGGGGCTTTGGTAATGAGCAGTTCTTC. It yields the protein CASSPSGGFGNEQFF.